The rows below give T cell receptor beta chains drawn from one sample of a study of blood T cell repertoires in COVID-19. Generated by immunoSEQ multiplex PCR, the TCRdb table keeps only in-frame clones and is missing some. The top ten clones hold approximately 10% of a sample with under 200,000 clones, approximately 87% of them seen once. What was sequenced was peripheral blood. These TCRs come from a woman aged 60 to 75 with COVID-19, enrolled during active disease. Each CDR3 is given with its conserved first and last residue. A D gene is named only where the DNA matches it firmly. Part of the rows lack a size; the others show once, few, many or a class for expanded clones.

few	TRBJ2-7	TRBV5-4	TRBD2	TGTGCCAGCAGCCTCTCCGGGACTAGCGGACTGGGCGAGCAGTACTTC	CASSLSGTSGLGEQYF
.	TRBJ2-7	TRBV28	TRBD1	TGTGCCACCCGGGACAGCGACGAGCAGTACTTC	CATRDSDEQYF
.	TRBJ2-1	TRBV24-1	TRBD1	TGTGCCACCAGTGACCCGGGACAGTCGAGCTCCTACAATGAGCAGTTCTTC	CATSDPGQSSSYNEQFF
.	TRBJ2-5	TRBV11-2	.	TGTGCCAGCAGCTTAAATCTTGGCCCAGTTGCAGAGACCCAGTACTTC	CASSLNLGPVAETQYF
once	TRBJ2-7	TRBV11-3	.	TGTGCCAGCAGCTTAGAAGCAGGGCCCTCCTACGAGCAGTACTTC	CASSLEAGPSYEQYF
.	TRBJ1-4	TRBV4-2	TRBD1	TGTGCCAGCAGCCAAGGAGTGGACAGGCTTAATGAAAAACTGTTTTTT	CASSQGVDRLNEKLFF
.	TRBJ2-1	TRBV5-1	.	TGCGCCAGCAGAGCGGTGACCTACAATGAGCAGTTCTTC	CASRAVTYNEQFF
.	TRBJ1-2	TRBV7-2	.	TGTGCCAGCAGCTTACAGGCTCTCTATGGCTACACCTTC	CASSLQALYGYTF
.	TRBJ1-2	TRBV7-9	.	TGTGCCAGCAGCTTAGGAGTGCCAGGGCGCTATGGCTACACCTTC	CASSLGVPGRYGYTF
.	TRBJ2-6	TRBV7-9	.	TGTGCCAGCAGCCGAAAGGGGGGGGCCAACGTCCTGACTTTC	CASSRKGGANVLTF
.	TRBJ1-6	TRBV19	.	TGTGCCTCTCGGCTGGGACATCGGACTTCACCCCTCCACTTT	CASRLGHRTSPLHF
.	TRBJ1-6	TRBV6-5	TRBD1	TGTGCCAGCAGGGGGACAGGGGTTTCACCCCTCCACTTT	CASRGTGVSPLHF
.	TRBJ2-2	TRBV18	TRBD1	TGTGCCAGCTCACCACCGGACAGGAGCTACGGGGAGCTGTTTTTT	CASSPPDRSYGELFF
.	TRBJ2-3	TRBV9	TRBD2	TGTGCCAGCAGCCTAACTAGCGCAAGCACAGATACGCAGTATTTT	CASSLTSASTDTQYF
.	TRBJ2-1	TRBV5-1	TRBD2	TGCGCCAGCAGCCGGACTAGCGGGAGGCGAAGTTACAATGAGCAGTTCTTC	CASSRTSGRRSYNEQFF
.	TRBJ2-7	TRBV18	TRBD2	TGTGCCAGCTCATCCGGGACTAGCGTTTCCTACGAGCAGTACTTC	CASSSGTSVSYEQYF
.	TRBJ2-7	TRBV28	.	TGTGCCAGCAACTCGGCCCGGAGGGAGCAGTACTTC	CASNSARREQYF
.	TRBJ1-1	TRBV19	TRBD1	TGTGCCAGTAGTTATCTCCGGACAGGGGACACTGAAGCTTTCTTT	CASSYLRTGDTEAFF
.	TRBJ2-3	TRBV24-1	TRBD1	TGTGCCACCAGTGTTTGGGACAGGGGCACAGATACGCAGTATTTT	CATSVWDRGTDTQYF
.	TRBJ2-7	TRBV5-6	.	TGTGCCAGCAGCTTGAGGTTACAGGTCAACGAGCAGTACTTC	CASSLRLQVNEQYF
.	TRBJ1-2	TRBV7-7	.	TGTGCTAGCAGCTTAGCGGAAAATGGTCTCAGGAGGTATGGCTACACCTTC	CASSLAENGLRRYGYTF
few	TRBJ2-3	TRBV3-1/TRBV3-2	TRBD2	TGTGCCAGCAGCCAAGCCCGAAGAGTAGCGGGAGGTGTAGATACGCAGTATTTT	CASSQARRVAGGVDTQYF
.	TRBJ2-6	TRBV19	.	TGTGCCACCCTGGGGGGGGCCTCTGGGGCCAACGTCCTGACTTTC	CATLGGASGANVLTF
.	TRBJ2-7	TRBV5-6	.	TGTGCCAGCAACTGGGGAGACGAGACCTACGAGCAGTACTTC	CASNWGDETYEQYF
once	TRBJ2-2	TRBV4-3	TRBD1	TGCGCCAGCAGGAGGGCAGGGGGCATATCCGGGGAGCTGTTTTTT	CASRRAGGISGELFF
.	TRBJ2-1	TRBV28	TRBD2	TGTGCCAGCAGTTTGGCTAGCGGGAGGGCTGAGCAGTTCTTC	CASSLASGRAEQFF
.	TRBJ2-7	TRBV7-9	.	TGTGCCAGCACTGAGGTCTACGAGCAGTACTTC	CASTEVYEQYF
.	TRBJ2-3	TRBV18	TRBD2	TGTGCCAGCTCACCGGCTGAACTAGCGGGCACAGATACGCAGTATTTT	CASSPAELAGTDTQYF
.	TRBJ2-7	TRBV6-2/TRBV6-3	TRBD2	TGTGCCAGCAGTTCTCCGGGACTAGCGGGAGCCTACGAGCAGTACTTC	CASSSPGLAGAYEQYF
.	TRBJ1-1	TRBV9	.	TGTGCCAGCAGCCCCCATGTCCAGGGCACTGAAGCTTTCTTT	CASSPHVQGTEAFF
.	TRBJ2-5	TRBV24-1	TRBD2	TGTGCCACCAGTGATCCGGCGCTAGCGGGAGTAGAGACCCAGTACTTC	CATSDPALAGVETQYF
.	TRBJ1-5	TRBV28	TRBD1	TGTGCCAGCAGGTGGACAGGGGGCGGCAATCAGCCCCAGCATTTT	CASRWTGGGNQPQHF
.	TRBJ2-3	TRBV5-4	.	TGTGCCAGCAGCTTGGCAAGCACAGATACGCAGTATTTT	CASSLASTDTQYF